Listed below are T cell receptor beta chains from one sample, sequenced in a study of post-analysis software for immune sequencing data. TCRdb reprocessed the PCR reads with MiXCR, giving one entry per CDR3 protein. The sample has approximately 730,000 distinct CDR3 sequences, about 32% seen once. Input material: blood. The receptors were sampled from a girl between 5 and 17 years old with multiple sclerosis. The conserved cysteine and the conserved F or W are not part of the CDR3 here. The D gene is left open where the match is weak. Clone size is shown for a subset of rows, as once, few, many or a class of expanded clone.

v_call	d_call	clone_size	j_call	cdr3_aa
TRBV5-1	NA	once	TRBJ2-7	ASSSKGQREGYEQY
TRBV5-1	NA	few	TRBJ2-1	ASSLARGRYNEQF
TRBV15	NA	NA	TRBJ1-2	ATSRDYQAVPNYGYT
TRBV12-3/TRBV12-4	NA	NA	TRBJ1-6	ASVRGAHNSPLH
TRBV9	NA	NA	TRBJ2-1	ASGTLNEQF
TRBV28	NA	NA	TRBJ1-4	ASMGNEKLF
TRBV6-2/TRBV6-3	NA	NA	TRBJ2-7	ASTPVGGTTMEQY
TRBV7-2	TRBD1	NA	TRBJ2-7	ASSPWGQGSYEQY
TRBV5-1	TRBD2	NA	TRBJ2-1	ASSLASGGLYSHNEQF
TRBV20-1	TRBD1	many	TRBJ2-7	SARETGVYEQY
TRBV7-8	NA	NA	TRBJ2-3	ASSLAYRDTDTQY
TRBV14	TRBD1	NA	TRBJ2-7	ASSRGQGRIAYEQY
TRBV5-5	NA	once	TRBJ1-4	ASSSHINEKLF
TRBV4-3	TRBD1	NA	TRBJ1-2	ASSQRTGGGLYGYT
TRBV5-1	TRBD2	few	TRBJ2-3	ASSLAGTRSTDTQY
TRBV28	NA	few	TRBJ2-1	ASRPKGEQF
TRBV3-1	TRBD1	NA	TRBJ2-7	ASSQGTGEIYEQY
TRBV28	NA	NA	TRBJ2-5	ASSFQRETQY
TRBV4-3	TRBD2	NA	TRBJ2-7	ASSQYGGAYEQD
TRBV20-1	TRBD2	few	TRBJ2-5	SAEGLAMTQY
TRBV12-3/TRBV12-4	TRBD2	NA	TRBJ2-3	ASSPVGTSGGWSTDTQY
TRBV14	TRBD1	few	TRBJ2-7	ASSLGGQYLSEQY
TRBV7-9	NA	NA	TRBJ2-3	ASSLGVDIRADTQY
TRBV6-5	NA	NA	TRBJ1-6	ASSTPPGRPESPLH
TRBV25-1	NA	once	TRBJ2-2	ATTGGTPSGELF
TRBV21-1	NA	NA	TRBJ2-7	ASSKEVTPYEQY
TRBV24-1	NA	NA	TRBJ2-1	ATSETGEGQGEQF
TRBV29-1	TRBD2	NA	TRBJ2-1	SVALVAGGHEQF
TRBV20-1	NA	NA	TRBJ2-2	SAPTGQGRNGELF
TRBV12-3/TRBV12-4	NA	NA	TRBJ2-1	ASTLRLDYNEQF
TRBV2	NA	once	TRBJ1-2	ASSESVYGYT
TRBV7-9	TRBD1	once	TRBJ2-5	ASSREVGTGQETQY
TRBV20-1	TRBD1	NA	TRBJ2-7	SYIGDRGYEQY
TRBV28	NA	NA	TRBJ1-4	ASSPRARRYKLF
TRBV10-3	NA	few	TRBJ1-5	ASTMGINQPQH
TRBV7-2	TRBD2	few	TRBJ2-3	ASSPRPGLAPDTQY
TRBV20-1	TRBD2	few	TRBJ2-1	SARAHLTSSGGNEQF
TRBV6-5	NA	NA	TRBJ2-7	ASSTRRDQY
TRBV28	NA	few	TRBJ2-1	ASSSLRLLWF
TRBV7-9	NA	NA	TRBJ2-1	ASEMRGDERF
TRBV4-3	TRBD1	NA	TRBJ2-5	ASSTGTGRSVEQY
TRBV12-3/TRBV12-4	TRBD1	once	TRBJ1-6	ASRPGQVPTSPLH
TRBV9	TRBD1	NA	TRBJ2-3	ASTDGEGGNYTDTQY
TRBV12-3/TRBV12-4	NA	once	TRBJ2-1	ASRLQGTGNEQF
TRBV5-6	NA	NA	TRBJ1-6	ASSRRRAMNSPLH
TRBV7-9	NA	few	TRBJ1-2	ASSPFMMGHDYGYT
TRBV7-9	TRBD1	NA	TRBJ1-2	ASSFTGEHGGYT
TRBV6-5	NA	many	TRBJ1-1	ASRLMNTEAF
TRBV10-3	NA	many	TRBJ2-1	AISDQSGTEQF
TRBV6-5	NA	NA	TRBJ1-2	ASSHLVDGYGYT
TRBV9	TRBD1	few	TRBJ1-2	ASSAGADRNRGLDYGYT
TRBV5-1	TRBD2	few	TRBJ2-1	ASSLPSRLAGAPTYNEQF
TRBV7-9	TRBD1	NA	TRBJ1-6	ASSPRTGLNSPLH